The rows below give T cell receptor beta chains drawn from one sample of a study of blood T cell repertoires in COVID-19. Data came from immunoSEQ multiplex PCR; TCRdb stores just in-frame clones and leaves some out. The data contain about 90,000 clones, roughly nine tenths of them seen just once; the ten biggest clones take up around 2%. The sample consisted of peripheral blood. Every receptor here comes from a human donor with active COVID-19. The donor label of this sample is uncertain. Both conserved end residues are part of each CDR3. The D gene is left open where the match is weak. Clone size is given for some rows only: seen once, a few or many times, or a class if the clone is expanded.

d_call: .; clone_size: once; v_call: TRBV4-3; j_call: TRBJ1-1; cdr3_aa: CASSQGGANTEAFF; cdr3_nt: TGCGCCAGCAGCCAAGGGGGCGCGAACACTGAAGCTTTCTTT
d_call: TRBD2; clone_size: .; v_call: TRBV5-6; j_call: TRBJ2-7; cdr3_aa: CASSWGLAAYEQYF; cdr3_nt: TGTGCCAGCAGCTGGGGACTAGCGGCTTACGAGCAGTACTTC
d_call: TRBD2; clone_size: .; v_call: TRBV7-8; j_call: TRBJ2-7; cdr3_aa: CASSLRPPMGLTATYEQYF; cdr3_nt: TGTGCCAGCAGCTTAAGGCCCCCAATGGGACTAACAGCGACCTACGAGCAGTACTTC
d_call: .; clone_size: .; v_call: TRBV7-2; j_call: TRBJ2-5; cdr3_aa: CASSFRGPHPQETQYF; cdr3_nt: TGTGCCAGCAGCTTCAGGGGTCCGCACCCCCAAGAGACCCAGTACTTC
d_call: .; clone_size: .; v_call: TRBV18; j_call: TRBJ2-7; cdr3_aa: CASSPRQDYEQYF; cdr3_nt: TGTGCCAGCTCACCAAGGCAGGATTACGAGCAGTACTTC
d_call: TRBD2; clone_size: once; v_call: TRBV2; j_call: TRBJ2-1; cdr3_aa: CATPSYGALGLAASYNEQFF; cdr3_nt: TGTGCCACCCCGTCTTACGGGGCGTTGGGACTAGCGGCTTCTTACAATGAGCAGTTCTTC
d_call: TRBD1; clone_size: .; v_call: TRBV27; j_call: TRBJ2-1; cdr3_aa: CASGGQGPYNEQFF; cdr3_nt: TGTGCCAGCGGCGGACAGGGACCCTACAATGAGCAGTTCTTC
d_call: TRBD2; clone_size: .; v_call: TRBV7-8; j_call: TRBJ2-2; cdr3_aa: CASSSRGGGTGELFF; cdr3_nt: TGTGCCAGCAGCTCGCGGGGGGGAGGCACCGGGGAGCTGTTTTTT
d_call: TRBD1; clone_size: few; v_call: TRBV7-9; j_call: TRBJ1-4; cdr3_aa: CASSLVQGAPHEKLFF; cdr3_nt: TGTGCCAGCAGCTTAGTACAGGGGGCGCCCCATGAAAAACTGTTTTTT
d_call: .; clone_size: once; v_call: TRBV5-1; j_call: TRBJ2-7; cdr3_aa: CASREEASSYEQYF; cdr3_nt: TGCGCCAGCAGGGAGGAGGCGAGCTCCTACGAGCAGTACTTC
d_call: .; clone_size: few; v_call: TRBV7-8; j_call: TRBJ2-3; cdr3_aa: CASSVLAVSTDTQYF; cdr3_nt: TGTGCCAGCAGCGTATTAGCGGTTAGCACAGATACGCAGTATTTT
d_call: .; clone_size: once; v_call: TRBV20-1; j_call: TRBJ2-2; cdr3_aa: CSASRVSRGTGELFF; cdr3_nt: TGCAGTGCTAGTCGAGTCTCCAGGGGAACCGGGGAGCTGTTTTTT
d_call: .; clone_size: .; v_call: TRBV5-1; j_call: TRBJ2-1; cdr3_aa: CASSLVANTLANEQFF; cdr3_nt: TGCGCCAGCAGCTTGGTTGCTAACACCTTAGCCAATGAGCAGTTCTTC
d_call: TRBD1; clone_size: .; v_call: TRBV3-1/TRBV3-2; j_call: TRBJ1-1; cdr3_aa: CASSQEQGAGAFF; cdr3_nt: TGTGCCAGCAGCCAAGAGCAGGGGGCTGGCGCTTTCTTT
d_call: .; clone_size: .; v_call: TRBV19; j_call: TRBJ2-7; cdr3_aa: CASSIGGVGSYEQYF; cdr3_nt: TGTGCCAGTAGTATAGGGGGGGTCGGGTCCTACGAGCAGTACTTC
d_call: TRBD1; clone_size: .; v_call: TRBV7-9; j_call: TRBJ2-5; cdr3_aa: CASSTRGQLQETQYF; cdr3_nt: TGTGCCAGCAGCACCCGGGGACAGTTACAAGAGACCCAGTACTTC
d_call: TRBD2; clone_size: .; v_call: TRBV5-1; j_call: TRBJ2-7; cdr3_aa: CASSLVAGEGREQYF; cdr3_nt: TGCGCCAGCAGCTTGGTGGCGGGGGAAGGACGTGAGCAGTACTTC
d_call: .; clone_size: .; v_call: TRBV2; j_call: TRBJ2-7; cdr3_aa: CASRNHAVTYEQYF; cdr3_nt: TGTGCCAGCAGGAACCATGCGGTAACCTACGAGCAGTACTTC
d_call: .; clone_size: .; v_call: TRBV11-2; j_call: TRBJ2-1; cdr3_aa: CASSLEGIHTNEQFF; cdr3_nt: TGTGCCAGCAGCTTAGAGGGCATTCACACCAATGAGCAGTTCTTC
d_call: .; clone_size: .; v_call: TRBV28; j_call: TRBJ1-6; cdr3_aa: CASSGGSSYNSPLHF; cdr3_nt: TGTGCCAGCAGTGGCGGGAGCTCCTATAATTCACCCCTCCACTTT
d_call: .; clone_size: .; v_call: TRBV5-1; j_call: TRBJ2-7; cdr3_aa: CASSLDGAYEQYF; cdr3_nt: TGCGCCAGCAGCTTGGACGGGGCCTACGAGCAGTACTTC
d_call: TRBD1; clone_size: .; v_call: TRBV4-1; j_call: TRBJ1-2; cdr3_aa: CASSQALGQGNYGYTF; cdr3_nt: TGCGCCAGCAGCCAAGCCCTCGGACAGGGAAACTATGGCTACACCTTC
d_call: .; clone_size: .; v_call: TRBV19; j_call: TRBJ1-5; cdr3_aa: CASSIGGNQPQHF; cdr3_nt: TGTGCCAGTAGTATTGGGGGGAATCAGCCCCAGCATTTT
d_call: .; clone_size: .; v_call: TRBV24-1; j_call: TRBJ2-3; cdr3_aa: CATAPGVVTDTQYF; cdr3_nt: TGTGCCACCGCCCCCGGGGTGGTCACAGATACGCAGTATTTT
d_call: .; clone_size: .; v_call: TRBV2; j_call: TRBJ2-2; cdr3_aa: CASSIRTVDTGELFF; cdr3_nt: TGTGCCAGCAGTATTAGGACAGTAGACACCGGGGAGCTGTTTTTT
d_call: .; clone_size: .; v_call: TRBV7-3; j_call: TRBJ2-1; cdr3_aa: CASSLQSGVYNEQFF; cdr3_nt: TGTGCCAGCAGCCTGCAGTCCGGGGTTTACAATGAGCAGTTCTTC
d_call: .; clone_size: .; v_call: TRBV7-6; j_call: TRBJ1-2; cdr3_aa: CASSPFPLRARDYGYTF; cdr3_nt: TGTGCCAGCAGCCCATTTCCCTTGAGGGCTCGGGACTATGGCTACACCTTC
d_call: TRBD2; clone_size: .; v_call: TRBV24-1; j_call: TRBJ2-3; cdr3_aa: CALQKRGIKDTQYF; cdr3_nt: TGTGCTTTACAGAAGCGGGGCATTAAAGATACGCAGTATTTT
d_call: .; clone_size: .; v_call: TRBV5-1; j_call: TRBJ2-2; cdr3_aa: CASSFDTGNTGELFF; cdr3_nt: TGCGCCAGCAGCTTCGATACGGGGAACACCGGGGAGCTGTTTTTT
d_call: .; clone_size: .; v_call: TRBV19; j_call: TRBJ2-7; cdr3_aa: CASSTLTGSYEQYF; cdr3_nt: TGTGCCAGTAGTACGTTGACAGGATCCTACGAGCAGTACTTC
d_call: .; clone_size: .; v_call: TRBV5-1; j_call: TRBJ2-1; cdr3_aa: CASSWARAYNEQFF; cdr3_nt: TGCGCCAGCAGCTGGGCGCGGGCATACAATGAGCAGTTCTTC
d_call: .; clone_size: .; v_call: TRBV19; j_call: TRBJ1-4; cdr3_aa: CASSIISNEKLFF; cdr3_nt: TGTGCCAGTAGTATAATCAGTAATGAAAAACTGTTTTTT
d_call: .; clone_size: .; v_call: TRBV5-1; j_call: TRBJ1-2; cdr3_aa: CASSLGRGDYGYTF; cdr3_nt: TGCGCCAGCAGCTTGGGACGGGGGGACTATGGCTACACCTTC
d_call: .; clone_size: .; v_call: TRBV5-6; j_call: TRBJ1-3; cdr3_aa: CASSSQQGPGGNTIYF; cdr3_nt: TGTGCCAGCAGCTCTCAACAGGGTCCCGGTGGAAACACCATATATTTT
d_call: .; clone_size: .; v_call: TRBV6-5; j_call: TRBJ2-5; cdr3_aa: CASSYLGQQETQYF; cdr3_nt: TGTGCCAGCAGTTACCTCGGACAGCAAGAGACCCAGTACTTC
d_call: .; clone_size: .; v_call: TRBV5-1; j_call: TRBJ1-1; cdr3_aa: CASSPQGRTEAFF; cdr3_nt: TGCGCCAGCAGTCCACAGGGTCGTACTGAAGCTTTCTTT
d_call: .; clone_size: .; v_call: TRBV7-3; j_call: TRBJ2-3; cdr3_aa: CASSLDTTDTQYF; cdr3_nt: TGTGCCAGCAGCTTGGACACCACAGATACGCAGTATTTT
d_call: TRBD1; clone_size: .; v_call: TRBV7-9; j_call: TRBJ1-6; cdr3_aa: CASSTGTGDNSPLHF; cdr3_nt: TGTGCCAGCAGCACGGGTACAGGGGATAATTCACCCCTCCACTTT
d_call: TRBD1; clone_size: .; v_call: TRBV12-3/TRBV12-4; j_call: TRBJ2-3; cdr3_aa: CASRTGGTDTQYF; cdr3_nt: TGTGCCAGCAGGACAGGGGGGACAGATACGCAGTATTTT
d_call: .; clone_size: .; v_call: TRBV6-5; j_call: TRBJ1-1; cdr3_aa: CASSYSRGGSEAFF; cdr3_nt: TGTGCCAGCAGTTACTCCAGGGGCGGGTCTGAAGCTTTCTTT
d_call: .; clone_size: .; v_call: TRBV27; j_call: TRBJ1-1; cdr3_aa: CASSRRPGVETEAFF; cdr3_nt: TGTGCCAGCAGCCGGCGGCCAGGGGTAGAGACTGAAGCTTTCTTT